A selection of T cell receptor beta chains follows, all from one sample in a study of blood T cell repertoires in COVID-19. Using immunoSEQ multiplex PCR, the repertoire was profiled, and TCRdb retains in-frame clones only, with some absent. The sample consists of some 140,000 clones, approximately 82% of them appearing once. The sample was peripheral blood. These TCRs come from a man in his 60s who had recovered from COVID-19. The CDR3 runs from the conserved cysteine through the conserved F or W. The order of the fields is D gene, clone size, V gene, J gene, CDR3 protein, CDR3 DNA. A D gene is named only where the DNA matches it firmly. Some rows have no size entry. The others give once, few or many, or a class for an expanded clone.

D gene: NA
clone size: few
V gene: TRBV7-9
J gene: TRBJ2-2
CDR3 protein: CASSSPQGPTGELFF
CDR3 DNA: TGTGCCAGCAGTTCCCCCCAGGGTCCCACCGGGGAGCTGTTTTTT

D gene: NA
clone size: NA
V gene: TRBV11-2
J gene: TRBJ1-1
CDR3 protein: CASSLDLGARGTEAFF
CDR3 DNA: TGTGCCAGCAGCTTAGATCTGGGGGCCCGAGGCACTGAAGCTTTCTTT

D gene: NA
clone size: many
V gene: TRBV5-5
J gene: TRBJ2-7
CDR3 protein: CASSSFGDYEQYF
CDR3 DNA: TGTGCCAGCAGCTCCTTCGGGGACTACGAGCAGTACTTC

D gene: TRBD1
clone size: NA
V gene: TRBV2
J gene: TRBJ1-6
CDR3 protein: CASSSDRGRSPLHF
CDR3 DNA: TGTGCCAGCAGCAGTGACAGGGGGCGATCACCCCTCCACTTT

D gene: TRBD1
clone size: NA
V gene: TRBV7-2
J gene: TRBJ1-2
CDR3 protein: CASSLNRGTGGYGYTF
CDR3 DNA: TGTGCCAGCAGCTTAAACAGGGGCACCGGAGGCTATGGCTACACCTTC

D gene: NA
clone size: NA
V gene: TRBV7-2
J gene: TRBJ2-7
CDR3 protein: CASRHEVQGMDEQYF
CDR3 DNA: TGTGCCAGCAGACACGAGGTACAGGGAATGGACGAGCAGTACTTC

D gene: TRBD2
clone size: NA
V gene: TRBV11-3
J gene: TRBJ2-2
CDR3 protein: CASRASGPTGELFF
CDR3 DNA: TGTGCCAGCAGGGCTAGCGGACCCACCGGGGAGCTGTTTTTT

D gene: NA
clone size: NA
V gene: TRBV19
J gene: TRBJ2-1
CDR3 protein: CASRGGPGGSYNEQFF
CDR3 DNA: TGTGCCAGTAGGGGTGGGCCCGGCGGGTCCTACAATGAGCAGTTCTTC

D gene: NA
clone size: NA
V gene: TRBV15
J gene: TRBJ2-3
CDR3 protein: CATSRGGGSTDTQYF
CDR3 DNA: TGTGCCACCAGCAGAGGTGGGGGGAGCACAGATACGCAGTATTTT

D gene: NA
clone size: NA
V gene: TRBV10-3
J gene: TRBJ2-3
CDR3 protein: CAISAGVLADTQYF
CDR3 DNA: TGTGCCATCAGTGCGGGGGTTTTGGCAGATACGCAGTATTTT

D gene: TRBD2
clone size: NA
V gene: TRBV10-3
J gene: TRBJ2-7
CDR3 protein: CAIIRAGSISSYEQYF
CDR3 DNA: TGTGCCATCATACGAGCGGGAAGTATCTCCTCCTACGAGCAGTACTTC

D gene: TRBD1
clone size: NA
V gene: TRBV3-1/TRBV3-2
J gene: TRBJ2-1
CDR3 protein: CASSQGDRGHNEQFF
CDR3 DNA: TGTGCCAGCAGCCAAGGGGACAGGGGTCACAATGAGCAGTTCTTC

D gene: NA
clone size: NA
V gene: TRBV9
J gene: TRBJ1-5
CDR3 protein: CASSVTGQHNQPQHF
CDR3 DNA: TGTGCCAGCAGCGTGACCGGACAGCACAATCAGCCCCAGCATTTT

D gene: NA
clone size: NA
V gene: TRBV10-3
J gene: TRBJ1-1
CDR3 protein: CAITQAGENTEAFF
CDR3 DNA: TGTGCCATCACCCAGGCAGGGGAGAACACTGAAGCTTTCTTT

D gene: NA
clone size: NA
V gene: TRBV28
J gene: TRBJ2-7
CDR3 protein: CASSHTKAQTYEQYF
CDR3 DNA: TGTGCCAGCAGCCATACAAAAGCGCAAACCTACGAGCAGTACTTC

D gene: NA
clone size: few
V gene: TRBV28
J gene: TRBJ1-1
CDR3 protein: CASSPGTSNTEAFF
CDR3 DNA: TGTGCCAGCAGTCCCGGGACATCGAACACTGAAGCTTTCTTT

D gene: NA
clone size: NA
V gene: TRBV5-1
J gene: TRBJ1-2
CDR3 protein: CASSLAEQGNYGYTF
CDR3 DNA: TGCGCCAGCAGCTTGGCTGAGCAGGGAAACTATGGCTACACCTTC

D gene: TRBD1
clone size: NA
V gene: TRBV27
J gene: TRBJ1-3
CDR3 protein: CASSAGTGGRNTIYF
CDR3 DNA: TGTGCCAGCAGCGCCGGGACAGGGGGTCGAAACACCATATATTTT

D gene: NA
clone size: NA
V gene: TRBV19
J gene: TRBJ2-1
CDR3 protein: CASSMPLGRYNEQFF
CDR3 DNA: TGTGCCAGTAGTATGCCCCTGGGCCGGTACAATGAGCAGTTCTTC

D gene: NA
clone size: few
V gene: TRBV18
J gene: TRBJ1-3
CDR3 protein: CASSPGAVGNTIYF
CDR3 DNA: TGTGCCAGCTCACCAGGGGCAGTTGGAAACACCATATATTTT

D gene: TRBD1
clone size: medium-sized
V gene: TRBV7-3
J gene: TRBJ1-1
CDR3 protein: CASSLNRGNTEAFF
CDR3 DNA: TGTGCCAGCAGCTTAAACAGGGGGAACACTGAAGCTTTCTTT

D gene: NA
clone size: once
V gene: TRBV27
J gene: TRBJ2-2
CDR3 protein: CASSLTANTGELFF
CDR3 DNA: TGTGCCAGCAGTTTGACAGCGAACACCGGGGAGCTGTTTTTT

D gene: TRBD1
clone size: NA
V gene: TRBV2
J gene: TRBJ2-5
CDR3 protein: CASKGDRAAETQYF
CDR3 DNA: TGTGCCAGCAAGGGTGACAGGGCGGCAGAGACCCAGTACTTC

D gene: NA
clone size: NA
V gene: TRBV5-8
J gene: TRBJ1-5
CDR3 protein: CASSLRTGVRGNQPQHF
CDR3 DNA: TGTGCCAGCAGCTTGCGTACAGGCGTTAGAGGTAATCAGCCCCAGCATTTT

D gene: TRBD1
clone size: NA
V gene: TRBV19
J gene: TRBJ2-2
CDR3 protein: CASSSPDRGNTGELFF
CDR3 DNA: TGTGCCAGTAGTAGCCCGGACAGGGGGAACACCGGGGAGCTGTTTTTT

D gene: NA
clone size: NA
V gene: TRBV7-2
J gene: TRBJ1-1
CDR3 protein: CASSLEGLDTEAFF
CDR3 DNA: TGTGCCAGCAGCTTAGAGGGGCTTGACACTGAAGCTTTCTTT

D gene: TRBD1
clone size: NA
V gene: TRBV2
J gene: TRBJ1-1
CDR3 protein: CASNGQGGDTEAFF
CDR3 DNA: TGTGCCAGCAATGGACAGGGGGGGGACACTGAAGCTTTCTTT

D gene: NA
clone size: NA
V gene: TRBV19
J gene: TRBJ1-6
CDR3 protein: CASTPGARGISPLHF
CDR3 DNA: TGTGCCAGTACTCCAGGGGCGAGGGGAATTTCACCCCTCCACTTT

D gene: NA
clone size: NA
V gene: TRBV19
J gene: TRBJ1-4
CDR3 protein: CASSVGTGEKLFF
CDR3 DNA: TGTGCCAGTAGTGTGGGGACTGGGGAAAAACTGTTTTTT

D gene: NA
clone size: NA
V gene: TRBV27
J gene: TRBJ1-2
CDR3 protein: CASTGTPNYGYTF
CDR3 DNA: TGTGCCAGCACCGGGACTCCTAACTATGGCTACACCTTC

D gene: NA
clone size: NA
V gene: TRBV28
J gene: TRBJ1-2
CDR3 protein: CASSLQLRVVGYTF
CDR3 DNA: TGTGCCAGCAGTTTACAACTTCGGGTAGTTGGCTACACCTTC

D gene: NA
clone size: NA
V gene: TRBV27
J gene: TRBJ1-6
CDR3 protein: CASRFGNPNSPLHF
CDR3 DNA: TGTGCCAGCAGGTTCGGGAATCCAAATTCACCCCTCCACTTT

D gene: TRBD1
clone size: NA
V gene: TRBV6-2/TRBV6-3
J gene: TRBJ2-7
CDR3 protein: CASSENRGNVGEQYF
CDR3 DNA: TGTGCCAGCAGCGAAAACAGGGGCAATGTAGGCGAGCAGTACTTC

D gene: NA
clone size: NA
V gene: TRBV28
J gene: TRBJ1-5
CDR3 protein: CASSLGGSAYQPQHF
CDR3 DNA: TGTGCCAGCAGTTTGGGAGGCTCTGCCTATCAGCCCCAGCATTTT

D gene: NA
clone size: once
V gene: TRBV5-4
J gene: TRBJ2-1
CDR3 protein: CASSLAGVTYNEQFF
CDR3 DNA: TGTGCCAGCAGCTTGGCGGGGGTTACCTACAATGAGCAGTTCTTC

D gene: NA
clone size: NA
V gene: TRBV4-3
J gene: TRBJ1-6
CDR3 protein: CASSYRAGNSPLHF
CDR3 DNA: TGCGCCAGCAGCTACAGGGCGGGCAATTCACCCCTCCACTTT

D gene: TRBD1
clone size: NA
V gene: TRBV2
J gene: TRBJ2-2
CDR3 protein: CASSAGTANTGELFF
CDR3 DNA: TGTGCCAGCAGTGCTGGGACAGCGAACACCGGGGAGCTGTTTTTT

D gene: NA
clone size: few
V gene: TRBV30
J gene: TRBJ1-6
CDR3 protein: CAWSAERLGAAGSPLHF
CDR3 DNA: TGTGCCTGGAGTGCGGAACGACTGGGGGCCGCTGGGTCACCCCTCCACTTT

D gene: TRBD1
clone size: NA
V gene: TRBV18
J gene: TRBJ2-1
CDR3 protein: CASSLRSRQGAVKNEQFF
CDR3 DNA: TGTGCCAGCTCACTCCGTTCCAGACAGGGGGCGGTGAAGAATGAGCAGTTCTTC

D gene: TRBD1
clone size: NA
V gene: TRBV6-6
J gene: TRBJ1-2
CDR3 protein: CASNQGDYGYTF
CDR3 DNA: TGTGCCAGCAATCAGGGGGATTATGGCTACACCTTC

D gene: NA
clone size: NA
V gene: TRBV5-5
J gene: TRBJ2-3
CDR3 protein: CASSLGAGIYTDTQYF
CDR3 DNA: TGTGCCAGCAGCTTGGGGGCAGGGATTTACACAGATACGCAGTATTTT

D gene: NA
clone size: NA
V gene: TRBV4-2
J gene: TRBJ2-7
CDR3 protein: CASSQDLGGRAYEQYF
CDR3 DNA: TGTGCCAGCAGCCAAGATCTAGGGGGGAGGGCCTACGAGCAGTACTTC

D gene: TRBD2
clone size: NA
V gene: TRBV7-8
J gene: TRBJ2-1
CDR3 protein: CASSLNGGAPNEQFF
CDR3 DNA: TGTGCCAGCAGCTTAAACGGGGGGGCTCCCAATGAGCAGTTCTTC

D gene: NA
clone size: NA
V gene: TRBV28
J gene: TRBJ2-1
CDR3 protein: CASSSGSSEQFF
CDR3 DNA: TGTGCCAGCAGTTCCGGGTCCTCAGAGCAGTTCTTC

D gene: TRBD2
clone size: once
V gene: TRBV7-2
J gene: TRBJ2-3
CDR3 protein: CASSPRAGEADTQYF
CDR3 DNA: TGTGCCAGCAGTCCCCGAGCGGGAGAGGCAGATACGCAGTATTTT

D gene: NA
clone size: NA
V gene: TRBV6-6
J gene: TRBJ2-7
CDR3 protein: CASSYGTSYEQYF
CDR3 DNA: TGTGCCAGCAGTTACGGGACAAGCTACGAGCAGTACTTC

D gene: NA
clone size: NA
V gene: TRBV14
J gene: TRBJ2-1
CDR3 protein: CASSQRITGEEQFF
CDR3 DNA: TGTGCCAGCAGCCAACGAATAACGGGAGAAGAGCAGTTCTTC

D gene: NA
clone size: NA
V gene: TRBV9
J gene: TRBJ1-2
CDR3 protein: CASSVDGTWYGYTF
CDR3 DNA: TGTGCCAGCAGCGTAGACGGGACATGGTATGGCTACACCTTC

D gene: NA
clone size: NA
V gene: TRBV6-2/TRBV6-3
J gene: TRBJ1-1
CDR3 protein: CASSYEGVTEAFF
CDR3 DNA: TGTGCCAGCAGTTACGAGGGAGTCACTGAAGCTTTCTTT

D gene: TRBD2
clone size: NA
V gene: TRBV11-1
J gene: TRBJ2-7
CDR3 protein: CASSLETPGGSYEQYF
CDR3 DNA: TGTGCCAGCAGCTTAGAAACCCCCGGGGGGTCCTACGAGCAGTACTTC

D gene: NA
clone size: NA
V gene: TRBV11-2
J gene: TRBJ2-1
CDR3 protein: CASSLGGQVFQFF
CDR3 DNA: TGTGCCAGCAGCTTAGGGGGCCAGGTTTTCCAGTTCTTC

D gene: NA
clone size: NA
V gene: TRBV11-2
J gene: TRBJ2-2
CDR3 protein: CASSLELAAGELFF
CDR3 DNA: TGTGCCAGCAGCCTAGAATTAGCGGCCGGGGAGCTGTTTTTT

D gene: NA
clone size: NA
V gene: TRBV6-1
J gene: TRBJ2-7
CDR3 protein: CASSERSLVRGDEQYF
CDR3 DNA: TGTGCCAGCAGTGAACGCTCGCTCGTTAGAGGAGACGAGCAGTACTTC

D gene: NA
clone size: NA
V gene: TRBV5-1
J gene: TRBJ2-1
CDR3 protein: CASTLGRLSSYNEQFF
CDR3 DNA: TGCGCCAGCACCCTCGGTCGCTTGAGCTCCTACAATGAGCAGTTCTTC

D gene: NA
clone size: once
V gene: TRBV6-6
J gene: TRBJ2-5
CDR3 protein: CASSYIQETQYF
CDR3 DNA: TGTGCCAGCAGTTATATACAAGAGACCCAGTACTTC

D gene: NA
clone size: once
V gene: TRBV29-1
J gene: TRBJ1-4
CDR3 protein: CSVEDLGSGEKLFF
CDR3 DNA: TGCAGCGTTGAAGATTTGGGGAGCGGCGAAAAACTGTTTTTT

D gene: NA
clone size: NA
V gene: TRBV7-6
J gene: TRBJ2-1
CDR3 protein: CASSFIAESYNEQFF
CDR3 DNA: TGTGCCAGCAGCTTCATAGCGGAATCCTACAATGAGCAGTTCTTC

D gene: TRBD2
clone size: NA
V gene: TRBV18
J gene: TRBJ2-1
CDR3 protein: CASSPGSGTEQFF
CDR3 DNA: TGTGCCAGCTCACCTGGTAGCGGGACAGAGCAGTTCTTC

D gene: NA
clone size: NA
V gene: TRBV6-5
J gene: TRBJ1-1
CDR3 protein: CASSRRNTEAFF
CDR3 DNA: TGTGCCAGCTCGCGGCGGAACACTGAAGCTTTCTTT